Each of the 27 T cell receptor beta chains below was sequenced from the same sample in a study of T cell repertoires in cytomegalovirus infection. Each CDR3 protein is one row after TCRdb ran MiXCR on the reads. The profile shows some 300,000 distinct CDR3 sequences, around 15% of them singletons. The sequenced sample was PBMCs. These receptors all come from a human donor in good health (CMV status not recorded). Some clones in this sample may be carry-over from other donors' samples.

This sequence joins TRBV20-1 and TRBJ2-7; possible D gene TRBD2, 6 bases. The V end lost 3 bases, the J end lost 2 bases, and 11 bases lay between the germline ends. From germline, CDR1 is DFQATT and CDR2 SNEGSKA (reference sequence). CDR3 length: 13 amino acids. The CDR3: CSASRRDPYEQYF. The CDR3 nucleotides read TGCAGTGCTAGCAGGAGGGACCCCTACGAGCAGTACTTC.

This clonotype was detected ten times or more. The chain joins TRBV4-1 to TRBJ1-2; 8 bases agree with TRBD1. With 4 bases clipped from V and 2 bases from J, the junction kept 6 bases outside the gene matches. In germline, CDR1 is MGHRA, CDR2 YSYEKL. This CDR3 is 15 amino acids long. CDR3 sequence: CASSPEDRANYGYTF. The CDR3 nucleotides read TGCGCCAGCAGCCCGGAGGACAGGGCGAACTATGGCTACACCTTC.

This clonotype was counted ten times or more. V is TRBV7-6 and J is TRBJ2-7; 10 bases agree with TRBD1. This CDR3 has 14 amino acids. V was pared by 5 bases and J by 5 bases, with 6 bases of the junction left unmatched. Germline CDR1 is SGHVS and CDR2 is FNYEAQ. CDR3 region: CASSTRQGANEQYF. As DNA, the CDR3 is TGTGCCAGCAGCACCCGACAGGGGGCAAACGAGCAGTACTTC. The entire variable domain, with the rest obtained from reference TRBV7-6 and TRBJ2-7, is as follows: GAGVSQSPRYKVTKRGQDVALRCDPISGHVSLYWYRQALGQGPEFLTYFNYEAQQDKSGLPNDRFSAERPEGSISTLTIQRTEQRDSAMYRCASSTRQGANEQYFGPGTRLTVT.

This clonotype was counted ten times or more. This sequence joins TRBV5-1 and TRBJ2-1; D is unresolved. CDR3 length: 14 amino acids. V dropped 4 bases and J dropped 0 bases, with 8 bases sitting between them. Germline assignment: CDR1 SGHRS and CDR2 YFSETQ. CDR3 DNA: TGCGCCAGCAGCCCCGTGGGCTCCTACAATGAGCAGTTCTTC. Encoded protein: CASSPVGSYNEQFF.

This clonotype was counted between two and nine times. The junction departs from germline at one end; a sequencing error may be responsible. The V gene is TRBV2, the J gene TRBJ1-2; D call uncertain. The CDR3 sequence is 15 residues long. Per germline, CDR1 SNHLY and CDR2 FYNNEI. Here the CDR3 reads CASSQAPAERGGYTF. Written as DNA, the CDR3 is TGTGCCAGCAGTCAAGCACCGGCGGAGCGGGGTGGCTACACCTTC.

This clonotype was detected many times. The CDR3 nucleotides are TGTGCCAGCAGTCCACAAAGGCCCCAGACCGGGGAGCTGTTTTTT. Encoded protein: CASSPQRPQTGELFF. This chain connects TRBV6-2 or TRBV6-3 to TRBJ2-2; D is ambiguous. The germline V gene has CDR1 MNHEY and CDR2 SVGEGT. The CDR3 length is 15 residues. Trimming took off 5 bases at V and 5 bases at J, with 15 bases between the two ends.

This clonotype was counted many times. The chain uses TRBV28 and TRBJ2-2; 7 bases line up with TRBD2. V trimming: 7 bases; J trimming: 3 bases; junction bases outside the gene matches: 14. The germline gives CDR1 MDHEN, CDR2 SYDVKM. This CDR3 contains 17 residues. The CDR3 bases are TGTGCCAGCACCGCTAGCGGTATAGGTAAAGACACCGGGGAGCTGTTTTTT. Residues: CASTASGIGKDTGELFF.

This clonotype was seen ten or more times. The rearrangement links TRBV15 to TRBJ2-7; D call uncertain. The germline V gene encodes CDR1 LNHNV and CDR2 YYDKDF (reference sequence). The V and J ends lost 2 bases and 4 bases respectively, with 15 bases between them. This CDR3 contains 15 residues. This CDR3 reads CATSRNQAPAYEQYF. The CDR3 DNA reads TGTGCCACCAGCAGAAATCAAGCGCCCGCTTACGAGCAGTACTTC.

The J gene is TRBJ2-1, the V gene TRBV6-1, with a possible D match to TRBD1 (5 bases). Trimming shortened V by 10 bases and J by 0 bases, and 13 bases separated the two germline ends. Germline V gene data show CDR1 as MNHNS and CDR2 as SASEGT. This CDR3 has 14 amino acids. The CDR3 protein is CATFARDSYNEQFF. The CDR3 DNA follows: TGTGCCACCTTCGCCAGGGACTCCTACAATGAGCAGTTCTTC.

This clonotype occurred a few times. The V and J genes are TRBV6-2 or TRBV6-3 and TRBJ2-5; TRBD2 matches 10 bases. There are 17 residues in the CDR3. Per the germline V gene, CDR1 is MNHEY and CDR2 is SVGEGT. Trimming at V came to 2 bases and at J to 5 bases, leaving 11 bases not matched to a gene. CDR3 sequence: CASSYISGRALMETQYF. In DNA form, the CDR3 reads TGTGCCAGCAGTTACATCAGCGGGAGGGCTTTGATGGAGACCCAGTACTTC.

The chain is built from TRBV29-1 and TRBJ2-7; D unresolved. Germline V gene lookup returns CDR1 SQVTM and CDR2 ANQGSEA. The CDR3 totals 12 residues. Trimming stripped 1 base from V and 0 bases from J, with 4 bases between. The CDR3: CSVEANSYEQYF. CDR3 in DNA: TGCAGCGTTGAAGCAAACTCCTACGAGCAGTACTTC.

This clonotype has a handful of counts. This chain uses TRBV20-1 with TRBJ2-3; TRBD1 agrees at 10 bases. This CDR3 has 15 residues. The V gene's germline CDR1 is DFQATT and CDR2 SNEGSKA (reference sequence). With 4 bases clipped from V and 2 bases from J, the junction kept 6 bases outside the gene matches. In DNA form, the CDR3 reads TGCAGTGCTATTTCCGGGACAGGGGTCACAGATACGCAGTATTTT. This gives the protein CSAISGTGVTDTQYF.

This clonotype has just a few counts. The CDR3 is CAAGQLNTEAFF. CDR3 DNA: TGTGCCGCAGGACAGTTGAACACTGAAGCTTTCTTT. The gene calls are TRBV2 and TRBJ1-1, with D possibly matching TRBD1 (6 bases). Trimming took off 11 bases at V and 0 bases at J, with 10 bases between the two ends. The germline V gene encodes CDR1 SNHLY and CDR2 FYNNEI. This CDR3 spans 12 amino acids.

This clonotype was seen ten or more times. The chain links TRBV2 to TRBJ2-2; D remains ambiguous. Trimming took off 10 bases at V and 1 base at J, with 13 bases between the two ends. Germline V gene sequence: CDR1 SNHLY, CDR2 FYNNEI. The CDR3 spans 14 residues. CDR3 residues: CATEPGMNTGELFF. CDR3 in DNA: TGTGCCACCGAACCCGGAATGAACACCGGGGAGCTGTTTTTT.

At least ten counts were recorded for this clonotype. The chain has TRBV7-2 and TRBJ2-1; 10 nucleotides match TRBD2. CDR3 length: 16 residues. The V segment lost 2 bases and the J segment 4 bases; nucleotides outside the gene matches: 5. In germline, CDR1 is SGHTA, CDR2 FQGNSA. CDR3 nucleotide sequence: TGTGCCAGCAGCTTAACCGGGACTAGCGATTACAATGAGCAGTTCTTC. Translated: CASSLTGTSDYNEQFF.

This clonotype was detected many times. The gene calls are TRBV7-2 and TRBJ2-1; D may be TRBD2 (5 bases). The CDR3 spans 15 residues. The V end lost 5 bases, the J end lost 5 bases, and 16 bases lay between the germline ends. From germline, CDR1 is SGHTA and CDR2 FQGNSA. The DNA of the CDR3 is TGTGCCAGCAGCCTCGGCCCCCAGAGGGACAATGAGCAGTTCTTC. Amino acid sequence: CASSLGPQRDNEQFF.

Only a few counts were recorded for this clonotype. The chain recombines TRBV7-9 with TRBJ1-1; possible D gene TRBD1, 5 bases. Trimming cost V 5 bases and J 5 bases, with 12 bases left between them. The CDR3 is made up of 13 amino acids. The germline V gene has CDR1 SEHNR and CDR2 FQNEAQ (reference sequence). CDR3 sequence (DNA): TGTGCCAGCAGCCGTGTCAGGGAAACTGAAGCTTTCTTT. Translating gives CASSRVRETEAFF.

The V gene is TRBV20-1, the J gene TRBJ2-7, with D possibly being TRBD1 or TRBD2 (7 bases each). The germline V and J ends were trimmed by 5 bases and 6 bases, with 17 bases remaining between them. The V gene's germline CDR1 is DFQATT and CDR2 SNEGSKA (reference sequence). The CDR3 is made up of 13 amino acids. In nucleotides, the CDR3 is TGCAGTGCTTACAGGGGAGGGCAATCCGAGCAGTACTTC. It codes for CSAYRGGQSEQYF.

This CDR3 is CASSAGRVTDEQFF. The CDR3, as DNA: TGTGCCAGCAGTGCTGGCAGGGTTACGGATGAGCAGTTCTTC. The V gene is TRBV25-1, the J gene TRBJ2-1; D possibly corresponds to TRBD1 (5 bases). This CDR3 region has 14 residues. The ends were cut back, 4 bases at V and 8 bases at J, with 15 bases in the middle. Per the germline V gene, CDR1 is MGHDK and CDR2 is SYGVNS.

For this clonotype: A much larger clone differs from this one at a single base, so this may be a read error. The chain links TRBV6-6 to TRBJ2-7, with 7 bases aligning to TRBD1. This CDR3 is 12 amino acids long. Germline CDR1 and CDR2: MNHNY and SVGAGI (reference sequence). CDR3 bases: TGTGCCAGCGAGAAGGGGGCCTACGAGGAGTACTTC. It translates to CASEKGAYEEYF.

The chain recombines TRBV28 with TRBJ2-2; 8 nucleotides match TRBD1. After removal of 4 bases from V and 7 bases from J, the junction contained 11 bases not matched to a gene. The CDR3 runs to 16 residues. Germline CDR1 and CDR2: MDHEN and SYDVKM. The chain's CDR3 is CASSSPGQERIGELFF. For the CDR3, the DNA is TGTGCCAGCAGTTCCCCGGGACAGGAGAGGATCGGGGAGCTGTTTTTT.

This clonotype was picked up many times. This chain joins TRBV6-1 and TRBJ2-3; D not certain. This CDR3 comprises 15 residues. V lost 3 bases and J 6 bases, leaving 16 bases between the germline ends. The germline V gene has CDR1 MNHNS and CDR2 SASEGT. The CDR3 sequence is CASSDSGWVTDTQYF. CDR3 nucleotide sequence: TGTGCCAGCAGTGACTCCGGGTGGGTCACGGATACGCAGTATTTT.

The gene calls are TRBV7-9 and TRBJ1-1, with TRBD1 as a possible D gene (5 bases). V was cut by 5 bases and J by 3 bases, with 13 bases left in between. Germline values: CDR1 SEHNR, CDR2 FQNEAQ (reference sequence). The CDR3 runs to 14 residues. The DNA of the CDR3 is TGTGCCAGCAGCGTCAGGGAGCCCTACACTGAAGCTTTCTTT. Protein sequence: CASSVREPYTEAFF.

This clonotype appeared a few times. The CDR3 loop reads CASSEVGGPYNEQFF. In DNA form, the CDR3 reads TGTGCCAGCAGTGAAGTCGGGGGGCCCTACAATGAGCAGTTCTTC. This sequence joins TRBV2 and TRBJ2-1, with a possible D match to TRBD2 (7 bases). This CDR3 has 15 residues. V was clipped by 1 base and J by 2 bases, with 9 bases between them. The germline CDR1 and CDR2 sequences are SNHLY and FYNNEI.

The chain carries TRBV29-1 and TRBJ2-7, with D tentatively TRBD2 (6 bases). The germline V gene encodes CDR1 SQVTM and CDR2 ANQGSEA. The CDR3 is 14 residues long. V lost 4 bases, J lost 1 base, and 14 bases lay in between. CDR3 loop: CSVGGGTASYEQYF. CDR3 sequence (DNA): TGCAGCGTTGGGGGCGGGACGGCATCCTACGAGCAGTACTTC.

This clonotype was seen more than once but under ten times. V is TRBV7-9 and J is TRBJ1-2, with 8 bases lining up with TRBD1. The CDR3 is 13 residues long. The ends lost 3 bases at V and 8 bases at J; junction bases unmatched: 5. CDR1 is SEHNR and CDR2 is FQNEAQ in the germline V gene (reference sequence). CDR3 in DNA: TGTGCCAGCAGCTTCCAGGGGGCTGGAGGCTACACCTTC. Its translation: CASSFQGAGGYTF. Full variable domain (remainder filled in from reference TRBV7-9 and TRBJ1-2): DTGVSQNPRHKITKRGQNVTFRCDPISEHNRLYWYRQTLGQGPEFLTYFQNEAQLEKSRLLSDRFSAERPKGSFSTLEIQRTEQGDSAMYLCASSFQGAGGYTFGSGTRLTVV.

The chain joins TRBV7-9 to TRBJ2-7; the D is unclear. Trimming took off 5 bases at V and 2 bases at J, with 10 bases between the two ends. The V gene's germline CDR1 is SEHNR and CDR2 FQNEAQ (reference sequence). This CDR3 spans 13 amino acids. The CDR3, as DNA: TGTGCCAGCAGCCCCCCTGGCGCCTACGAGCAGTACTTC. The encoded protein is CASSPPGAYEQYF.